This TCR beta chain was recovered during a study of T cell repertoires in cytomegalovirus infection. Study results and limitations: There were HLA-C-restricted CMV-specific TCR beta clonotypes dominating the ex vivo response.

With regard to this clonotype: The antigen is not known.

Germline CDR1 DFQATT, CDR2 SNEGSKA (reference sequence). The germline V and J ends were trimmed by 6 bases and 9 bases, with 12 bases remaining between them. This CDR3 spans 11 amino acids. TCRdb re-called the reads through MiXCR, storing one row per CDR3 protein. There are some 600,000 distinct CDR3 sequences in the sample; more than 20% occur only once, and 6.5% to 10% lies in the top ten. This chain links TRBV20-1 with TRBJ2-1; D is possibly TRBD1 (5 bases). The sample taken for sequencing was CD8+ T cells from PBMCs. The TCR originated in a human donor in good health (CMV status not recorded). Some clones in this sample may be carry-over from other donors' samples. The DNA for the CDR3 is TGCAGTGCGACGCAGGGCCTTGAGCAGTTCTTC. Translating gives CSATQGLEQFF.